The TCR beta chain under discussion was sequenced for a study of T cell clonotyping in hematopoietic cell transplantation. Overall study findings and caveats: CD4 and CD8 repertoire contributions could not be separated without sorting. Pathologically expanded recipient clonotypes increased progressively from day 30 to day 180 as diversity fell. Higher Inverse Simpson Index values in graft donor and pretransplant recipient predicted broader posttransplant TCR diversity.

Method: immunoSEQ multiplex PCR; TCRdb's copy keeps in-frame clones and lacks some. This sample has some 30,000 clones, with 95% found just once. CDR3 length: 12 residues. CDR1 is SQVTM, CDR2 ANQGSEA, per germline. The V gene lost 2 bases and the J gene lost 7 bases, with 11 bases spanning the gap. Points on this clone: The antigen remains undetermined.

Input material: peripheral blood mononuclear cells. This chain joins TRBV29-1 and TRBJ1-2; D is perhaps TRBD1 (6 bases). The clonotype was recovered from a man aged 50 or older in good health. Some clones in this sample may be carry-over from other donors' samples. The DNA for the CDR3 is TGCAGCGTTGAAAGGGCAGGGGCTGGCTACACCTTC. Encoded protein: CSVERAGAGYTF.